Following are 4 T cell receptor beta chains from one sample sequenced in a study of blood T cell repertoires in COVID-19. The protocol was immunoSEQ multiplex PCR, while the TCRdb copy is restricted to in-frame clones and leaves out a portion. The table has just over 250,000 clones, around nine tenths seen once. Sequencing was carried out using peripheral blood. The origin of the receptors is a woman in her seventies with COVID-19, enrolled during active disease.

The rearrangement joins TRBV24-1 to TRBJ1-2; D is ambiguous. Trimming took 7 bases from V and 0 from J, leaving 8 bases between them. Germline V gene sequence: CDR1 KGHDR, CDR2 SFDVKD. The CDR3 is 13 residues long. The CDR3 nucleotides read TGTGCCACCAGCGGCAGGTCTAACTATGGCTACACCTTC. It specifies CATSGRSNYGYTF.

The chain has TRBV7-8 and TRBJ2-7; weak D call: TRBD2 (5 bases). CDR1 is SGHVS and CDR2 is FQNEAQ in the germline V gene. CDR3 length equals 15 residues. Trimming shortened V by 3 bases and J by 5 bases, and 17 bases separated the two germline ends. CDR3 sequence reads: CASSLRAVLGNEQYF. In DNA form, the CDR3 reads TGTGCCAGCAGCTTGAGGGCGGTCCTTGGGAACGAGCAGTACTTC.

The chain couples TRBV5-6 to TRBJ2-3; 8 nucleotides align to TRBD2. The CDR3 runs 15 residues. CDR1 is SGHDT, CDR2 YYEEEE, per germline. V was clipped by 4 bases and J by 0 bases; unmatched bases: 4. DNA for the CDR3: TGTGCCAGCAGCGATTTAGCGGGAAGCACAGATACGCAGTATTTT. Amino acid sequence: CASSDLAGSTDTQYF.

The V call is TRBV9, the J call TRBJ1-1; D uncertain. The CDR3 length is 15 residues. V was shortened by 3 bases and J by 4 bases, with 16 bases between the two germline ends. CDR1 and CDR2 from the germline V gene are SGDLS and YYNGEE. This CDR3 reads CASSGVSRSGTEAFF. In DNA form, the CDR3 reads TGTGCCAGCAGCGGAGTTAGCAGGAGCGGCACTGAAGCTTTCTTT.